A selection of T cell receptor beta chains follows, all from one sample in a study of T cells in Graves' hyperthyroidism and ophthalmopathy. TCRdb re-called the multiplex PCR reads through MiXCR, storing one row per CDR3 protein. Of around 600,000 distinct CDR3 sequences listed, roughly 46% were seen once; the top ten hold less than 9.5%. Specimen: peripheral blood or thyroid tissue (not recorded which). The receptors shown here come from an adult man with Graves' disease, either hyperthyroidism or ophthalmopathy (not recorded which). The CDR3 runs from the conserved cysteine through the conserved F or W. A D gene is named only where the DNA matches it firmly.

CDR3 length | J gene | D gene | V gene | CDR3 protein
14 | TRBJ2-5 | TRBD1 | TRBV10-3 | CATKTDRGRETQYF
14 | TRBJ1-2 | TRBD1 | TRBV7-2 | CASSLGQGAWGYTF
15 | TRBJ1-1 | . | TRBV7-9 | CASGRDGRWNTEAFF
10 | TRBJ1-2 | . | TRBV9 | CASKGYGYTF
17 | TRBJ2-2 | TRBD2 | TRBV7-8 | CASSFLASGGNTGELFF
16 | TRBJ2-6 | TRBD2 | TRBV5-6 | CASSPGLASGANVLTF
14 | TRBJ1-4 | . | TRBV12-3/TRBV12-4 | CARSLSASGEKLFF
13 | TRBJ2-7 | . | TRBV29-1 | CSVDQAGAYEQYF
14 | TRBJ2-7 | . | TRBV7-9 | CASSNQDGSYEQYF
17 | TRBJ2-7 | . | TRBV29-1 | CSVEGRGETTRSYEQYF
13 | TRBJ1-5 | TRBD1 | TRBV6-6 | CASSYPAGQAKHF
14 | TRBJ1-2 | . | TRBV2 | CASSNSGPIYGYTF
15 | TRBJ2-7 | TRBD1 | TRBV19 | CASSRAGTAEYEQYF
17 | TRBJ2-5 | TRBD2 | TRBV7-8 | CASSLQASGGAWETQYF
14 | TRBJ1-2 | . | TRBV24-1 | CATQGSDGSYGYTF
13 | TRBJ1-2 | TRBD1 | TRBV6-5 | CASAGQGGNGYTF
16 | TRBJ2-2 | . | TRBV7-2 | CASSYLFRHRAGELFF
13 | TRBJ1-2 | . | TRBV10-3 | CAIMPGTNYGYTF
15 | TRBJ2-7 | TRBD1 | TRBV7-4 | CAGSSTRDRSYEQYF
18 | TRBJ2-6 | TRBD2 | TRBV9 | CASSVSVAGDGGANVLTF
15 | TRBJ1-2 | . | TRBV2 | CASSYSRTVGSGYTF
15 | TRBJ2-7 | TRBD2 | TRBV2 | CASSLFLAGTYEQYF
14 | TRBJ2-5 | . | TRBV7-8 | CASSLYQGLETQYF
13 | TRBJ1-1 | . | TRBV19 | CATTDGGPFEAFF
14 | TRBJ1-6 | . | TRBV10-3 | CAISAGAGDPPLHF
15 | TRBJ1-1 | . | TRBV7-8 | CASGLVLGTLVEAFF
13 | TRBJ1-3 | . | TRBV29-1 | CSVGAGAGNTIYF
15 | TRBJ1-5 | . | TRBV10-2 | CASSESGGSYQPQHF
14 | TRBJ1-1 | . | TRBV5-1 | CASSLEQGGVGAFF
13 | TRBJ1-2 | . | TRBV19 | CASSIDSNYGYTF
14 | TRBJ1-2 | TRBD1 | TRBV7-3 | CASSTDRGVGGYTF
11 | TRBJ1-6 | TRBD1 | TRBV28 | CASSSQGVFHF
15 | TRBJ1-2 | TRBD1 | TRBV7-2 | CASSVSGTGNYGYTF
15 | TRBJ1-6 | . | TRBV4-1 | CASSQVYRVESPLHF
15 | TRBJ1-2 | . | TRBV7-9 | CASSLAGRTNYGYTF
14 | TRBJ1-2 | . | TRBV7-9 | CASSLETENYGYTF
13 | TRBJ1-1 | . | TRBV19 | CASSHDTHTEAFF
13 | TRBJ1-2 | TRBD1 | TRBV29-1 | CSVDQRDRVGYTF
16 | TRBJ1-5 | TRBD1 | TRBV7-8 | CASSSGGRGPWEPQHF
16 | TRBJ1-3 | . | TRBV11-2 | CASSLGGGASGNTIYF
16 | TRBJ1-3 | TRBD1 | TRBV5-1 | CASSRGQGVNGYTIYF
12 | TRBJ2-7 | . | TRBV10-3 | CAISGTGTEQYF
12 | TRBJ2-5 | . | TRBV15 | CATSRPTETQYF
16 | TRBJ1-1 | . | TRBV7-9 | CASSPGSRLVNTEAFF
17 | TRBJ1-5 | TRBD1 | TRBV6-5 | CASSSPWTGAGNQPQHF
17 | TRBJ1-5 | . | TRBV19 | CASSVTGQVVGNQPQHF
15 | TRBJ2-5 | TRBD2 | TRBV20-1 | CSAGDLAGEAETQYF
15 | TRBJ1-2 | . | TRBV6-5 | CASSYSRGANYGYTF
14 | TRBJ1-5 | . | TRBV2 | CASTYRRGNQPQHF